The 28 T cell receptor beta chains given below trace back to one sample, sequenced in a study of blood T cell repertoires in COVID-19. Repertoires were generated with immunoSEQ multiplex PCR, while TCRdb's copy carries only in-frame clones and drops some. The profile shows approximately 200,000 clones, about 79% of them singletons. Sequencing input: PBMCs or T cells enriched from blood (not recorded which). Every receptor here comes from a woman aged 40-49 years with acute COVID-19.

The V gene is TRBV18, the J gene TRBJ2-7; TRBD2 might be the D (5 bases). Germline V gives CDR1 KGHSH, CDR2 LQKENI. The CDR3 is made up of 12 amino acids. The V and J ends lost 1 base and 6 bases respectively, with 7 bases between them. This CDR3 is CASSPRRGEQYF. The CDR3 bases are TGTGCCAGCTCACCACGCCGGGGCGAGCAGTACTTC.

This clone was seen once. The CDR3: CASSSQGQVNTEAFF. The CDR3 nucleotides read TGTGCCAGCAGCTCGCAGGGACAGGTGAACACTGAAGCTTTCTTT. The V and J genes are TRBV7-9 and TRBJ1-1; 8 nucleotides line up with TRBD1. Germline V lookup: CDR1 SEHNR, CDR2 FQNEAQ (reference sequence). Losses at the gene ends were 4 bases for V and 0 bases for J; bases not matched to a gene: 4. CDR3 length: 15 amino acids. Full variable domain (rest looked up from reference TRBV7-9 and TRBJ1-1): DTGVSQNPRHKITKRGQNVTFRCDPISEHNRLYWYRQTLGQGPEFLTYFQNEAQLEKSRLLSDRFSAERPKGSFSTLEIQRTEQGDSAMYLCASSSQGQVNTEAFFGQGTRLTVV.

The chain employs TRBV7-3 and TRBJ2-3; 7 nucleotides match TRBD2. Germline V gene sequence: CDR1 SGHTA, CDR2 FQGTGA. V lost 5 bases to trimming and J lost 8 bases; unmatched junction nucleotides: 7. This CDR3 comprises 13 residues. The CDR3 here is CASSAGTTGTQYF. The CDR3, as DNA: TGTGCCAGCAGCGCCGGGACTACCGGTACGCAGTATTTT.

CDR3 DNA: TGTGCCATCTCCGAAGGGACTAACACTGAAGCTTTCTTT. This codes for CAISEGTNTEAFF. This chain uses TRBV10-3 with TRBJ1-1; D perhaps matches TRBD1 (5 bases). V was shortened by 8 bases and J by 2 bases, with 12 bases between the two germline ends. This CDR3 is 13 amino acids long. Germline values: CDR1 ENHRY, CDR2 SYGVKD.

The genes are TRBV3-1 (or the pseudogene TRBV3-2) and TRBJ2-5; possibly TRBD1 for D (6 bases). CDR1 is LGHDT and CDR2 is YNNKEL in the germline V gene (reference sequence). V dropped 3 bases and J dropped 3 bases, with 14 bases sitting between them. The CDR3 has 15 residues. CDR3 DNA sequence: TGTGCCAGCAGCCAGGAGGACAGCTTCAAAGAGACCCAGTACTTC. The encoded protein is CASSQEDSFKETQYF.

This clone has a single count. V and J are TRBV28 and TRBJ2-1; possible D gene TRBD1, 8 bases. Trimming took off 5 bases at V and 7 bases at J, with 12 bases between the two ends. The CDR3 has 13 residues. The germline V gene encodes CDR1 MDHEN and CDR2 SYDVKM. The CDR3 nucleotides are TGTGCCAGCAGTACAGGGGGGGAAAATGAGCAGTTCTTC. Translated, it gives CASSTGGENEQFF.

The J gene is TRBJ1-5, the V gene TRBV6-2 or TRBV6-3; D is undetermined. This CDR3 is 13 amino acids long. Germline loops: CDR1 MNHEY, CDR2 SVGEGT. The V gene lost 5 bases and the J gene lost 3 bases, with 8 bases spanning the gap. The CDR3, as DNA: TGTGCCAGCAGTCCCCAGGTCAATCAGCCCCAGCATTTT. This gives the protein CASSPQVNQPQHF.

V gene TRBV5-1 combines with J gene TRBJ1-2; TRBD1 might be the D (6 bases). The CDR3 is made up of 15 amino acids. Germline assignment: CDR1 SGHRS and CDR2 YFSETQ. Trimming left V 8 bases short and J 6 bases short, with 23 bases between. The chain's CDR3 is CASTTSSAGANGYTF. The CDR3 DNA sequence: TGCGCCAGTACTACGAGTAGTGCAGGGGCAAATGGCTACACCTTC. Full variable domain (outside the CDR3, taken from reference TRBV5-1 and TRBJ1-2): KAGVTQTPRYLIKTRGQQVTLSCSPISGHRSVSWYQQTPGQGLQFLFEYFSETQRNKGNFPGRFSGRQFSNSRSEMNVSTLELGDSALYLCASTTSSAGANGYTFGSGTRLTVV.

The V call is TRBV18, the J call TRBJ1-3; a weak D match, TRBD1 (5 bases). The germline V gene encodes CDR1 KGHSH and CDR2 LQKENI. The CDR3 loop spans 14 amino acids. Trimming pared 5 bases from V and 2 bases from J, leaving 10 bases between. CDR3: CASSTGQTGNTIYF. The CDR3 region has the DNA TGTGCCAGCTCAACTGGACAAACTGGAAACACCATATATTTT.

The CDR3 sequence is CASSQEWGGGPWNEQFF. The CDR3 nucleotides are TGTGCCAGCAGCCAAGAGTGGGGGGGAGGGCCTTGGAATGAGCAGTTCTTC. This chain uses TRBV4-2 with TRBJ2-1; 7 bases agree with TRBD2. CDR3 length: 17 amino acids. J lost 7 bases, V lost 0 bases, and 12 bases had no gene match. Germline loops: CDR1 LGHNA, CDR2 YNFKEQ.

This clone has a count of ten or more. This chain links TRBV12-3 or TRBV12-4 with TRBJ1-2; D unresolved. V dropped 6 bases and J dropped 3 bases, with 5 bases sitting between them. The CDR3 runs to 11 residues. The CDR3 here is CASRQDYGYTF. CDR3 DNA sequence: TGTGCCAGCAGGCAGGACTATGGCTACACCTTC.

The J gene is TRBJ1-2, the V gene TRBV10-3; weak D call: TRBD1 (6 bases). This CDR3 region has 13 residues. Germline V gene sequence: CDR1 ENHRY, CDR2 SYGVKD. V dropped 11 bases and J dropped 8 bases, with 21 bases sitting between them. The CDR3 reads CAHRDTHETGYTF. The CDR3 bases are TGTGCCCACCGGGACACTCACGAGACGGGCTACACCTTC.

The V call is TRBV6-5, the J call TRBJ1-1; D gene ambiguous. The germline V gene encodes CDR1 MNHEY and CDR2 SVGAGI. V lost 9 bases to trimming and J lost 7 bases, with 18 bases between them. CDR3 length equals 13 residues. The CDR3 coding sequence is TGTGCCAGTAGTCGACTAAGGACCGGTGAAGCTTTCTTT. Residues: CASSRLRTGEAFF.

The rearrangement joins TRBV7-9 to TRBJ1-4, with a weak D call TRBD1 (5 bases). CDR1 SEHNR and CDR2 FQNEAQ come from the germline V gene (reference sequence). Trimming left V 7 bases short and J 7 bases short, with 13 bases between. The CDR3 has 13 amino acids. In DNA, the CDR3 is TGTGCCAGCAAGGGCAGGGAGGGTGAAAAACTGTTTTTT. It yields the protein CASKGREGEKLFF.

The sample holds a few counts of this clone. The chain combines TRBV27 with TRBJ1-1; D perhaps matches TRBD1 (5 bases). The CDR3 runs to 16 residues. Germline CDR1 and CDR2: MNHEY and SMNVEV (reference sequence). V was cut by 1 base and J by 1 base, with 13 bases left in between. The CDR3 reads CASSLYGGGRNTEAFF. The CDR3 nucleotides read TGTGCCAGCAGTTTATACGGGGGAGGGCGGAACACTGAAGCTTTCTTT.

This rearrangement joins TRBV27 to TRBJ1-2; D is unresolved. Per the germline V gene, CDR1 is MNHEY and CDR2 is SMNVEV (reference sequence). The ends were cut back, 5 bases at V and 2 bases at J, with 12 bases in the middle. The CDR3 covers 14 residues. CDR3 in DNA: TGTGCCAGCAGTCCTCTAGTCGAGAACTATGGCTACACCTTC. It specifies CASSPLVENYGYTF.

This chain uses TRBV27 with TRBJ2-5, with D possibly TRBD1 on 8 matching bases. V was cut by 4 bases and J by 9 bases, with 18 bases left in between. The CDR3 is 14 residues long. Germline V lookup: CDR1 MNHEY, CDR2 SMNVEV (reference sequence). CDR3 amino acids: CASSSFGQGGPQYF. CDR3 sequence (DNA): TGTGCCAGCAGTTCCTTCGGACAGGGAGGGCCCCAGTACTTC.

The CDR3 region has the DNA TGTGCCAGTGCGGCTAGTAGGGAGACCCAGTACTTC. Encoded protein: CASAASRETQYF. The genes are TRBV19 and TRBJ2-5; D unclear. In germline, CDR1 is LNHDA, CDR2 SQIVND (reference sequence). This CDR3 has 12 amino acids. Trimming stripped 8 bases from V and 5 bases from J, with 12 bases between.

This chain connects TRBV3-1 (or the pseudogene TRBV3-2) to TRBJ2-7; 10 bases fit TRBD2. The CDR3 is 15 amino acids. V was clipped by 6 bases and J by 3 bases; unmatched bases: 8. Germline V gene lookup returns CDR1 LGHDT and CDR2 YNNKEL (reference sequence). CDR3 nucleotides: TGTGCCAGCAGACTGACAACTAGCGGGGTCTACGAGCAGTACTTC. It specifies CASRLTTSGVYEQYF.

The V gene is TRBV7-6, the J gene TRBJ1-6; 9 bases align to TRBD1. Per germline, CDR1 SGHVS and CDR2 FNYEAQ. The CDR3 is 15 amino acids. The V segment lost 5 bases and the J segment 7 bases; nucleotides outside the gene matches: 6. For the CDR3, the DNA is TGTGCCAGCAGCCCGAGGACAGGGGCGAATTCACCCCTCCACTTT. Protein product: CASSPRTGANSPLHF.

The genes are TRBV15 and TRBJ1-1; TRBD1 aligns across 10 bases. The CDR3 has 17 residues. Per the germline V gene, CDR1 is LNHNV and CDR2 is YYDKDF (reference sequence). V dropped 0 bases and J dropped 3; count of bases not matched to a gene: 7. In DNA form, the CDR3 reads TGTGCCACCAGCAGAGAAAAGGGACAGGGGATTCACACTGAAGCTTTCTTT. This encodes CATSREKGQGIHTEAFF.

This clone was found once. The chain carries TRBV24-1 and TRBJ2-7, with D possibly matching TRBD1 (5 bases). The V and J ends lost 4 bases and 2 bases respectively, with 5 bases between them. The CDR3 loop spans 12 amino acids. Germline loops: CDR1 KGHDR, CDR2 SFDVKD. CDR3 protein: CATSEGPYEQYF. The CDR3 region has the DNA TGTGCCACCAGTGAGGGGCCCTACGAGCAGTACTTC.

This chain joins TRBV3-1 (or the pseudogene TRBV3-2) and TRBJ2-5, with D maybe TRBD2 (5 bases). Per the germline V gene, CDR1 is LGHDT and CDR2 is YNNKEL (reference sequence). V gave up 0 bases and J gave up 4 bases, with 6 bases separating them. This CDR3 contains 13 residues. The CDR3 sequence: CASSQDGLETQYF. The CDR3 nucleotides read TGTGCCAGCAGCCAAGACGGACTAGAGACCCAGTACTTC.

This chain links TRBV6-4 with TRBJ2-5; tentative D call: TRBD1 (5 bases). V was shortened by 4 bases and J by 4 bases, with 16 bases between the two germline ends. CDR1 and CDR2 (germline): MRHNA, SNTAGT. The length of the CDR3 is 15 residues. CDR3 loop: CASSVQGLPTETQYF. The CDR3 DNA reads as TGTGCCAGCAGTGTTCAGGGCCTCCCCACAGAGACCCAGTACTTC.

This chain connects TRBV5-1 to TRBJ2-1; 10 bases are a match to TRBD1. The germline CDR1 and CDR2 sequences are SGHRS and YFSETQ. The CDR3 loop spans 14 amino acids. V lost 4 bases, J lost 5 bases, and 3 bases stayed unmatched. For the CDR3, the DNA is TGCGCCAGCAGCCCGGGACAGGGGAACAATGAGCAGTTCTTC. Residues: CASSPGQGNNEQFF.

V is TRBV18 and J is TRBJ1-6, with 9 bases lining up with TRBD1. Trimming removed 3 bases from V and 7 bases from J; junction bases left unmatched: 7. The CDR3 is 16 residues long. Germline V gives CDR1 KGHSH, CDR2 LQKENI. CDR3 residues: CASSPVQGARNSPLHF. As DNA, the CDR3 is TGTGCCAGCTCACCCGTACAGGGGGCTCGGAATTCACCCCTCCACTTT. Looking up the rest from reference TRBV18 and TRBJ1-6 gives the full variable domain: NAGVMQNPRHLVRRRGQEARLRCSPMKGHSHVYWYRQLPEEGLKFMVYLQKENIIDESGMPKERFSAEFPKEGPSILRIQQVVRGDSAAYFCASSPVQGARNSPLHFGNGTRLTVT.

The chain is built from TRBV10-3 and TRBJ2-7; 10 bases are a match to TRBD2. The CDR3 consists of 15 residues. Per germline, CDR1 ENHRY and CDR2 SYGVKD. V lost 0 bases and J lost 4; bases outside the gene matches: 3. This chain's CDR3 is CAISESSGGAYEQYF. Written as DNA, the CDR3 is TGTGCCATCAGTGAGTCAAGCGGGGGGGCGTACGAGCAGTACTTC.

There are a few counts of this clone. V is TRBV30 and J is TRBJ2-1, with 7 positions matching TRBD2. The CDR3 is 15 amino acids. The V gene end was trimmed by 0 bases and the J gene end by 4 bases; junction bases not matched to a gene: 6. Germline V gene sequence: CDR1 GTSNPN, CDR2 SVGIG (reference sequence). The CDR3 region is CAWSVLGGIYNEQFF. The CDR3, as DNA: TGTGCCTGGAGTGTACTGGGAGGGATTTACAATGAGCAGTTCTTC.